Sequencing of this TCR beta chain was carried out in a study of T cell repertoires in cytomegalovirus infection. The overall study: Public TCR beta signatures marked donors with CMV infection and the matching HLA. Findings of the study overall: Carriers of CMV plus the relevant HLA were identified by cumulative public TCR beta family frequency. HLA-C-restricted TCR beta clonotypes specific for CMV led the ex vivo response.

Germline CDR1 is MDHEN and CDR2 is SYDVKM. There are 17 residues in the CDR3. After removal of 3 bases from V and 3 bases from J, the junction contained 11 bases not matched to a gene. There are many counts of this clonotype. Its antigen is unidentified. Using its own MiXCR run on the reads, TCRdb lists one record per CDR3 protein. The data show about 300,000 distinct CDR3 sequences, around 10% seen once. The J gene is TRBJ2-3, the V gene TRBV28; 8 bases line up with TRBD2. Material: PBMCs. This TCR came from a human donor in good health (CMV status not recorded). Some clones in this sample may be carry-over from other donors' samples. Here the CDR3 reads CASSFFRGGARTDTQYF. The DNA for the CDR3 is TGTGCCAGCAGTTTTTTTCGGGGGGGGGCTAGGACAGATACGCAGTATTTT.